The 29 T cell receptor beta chains listed next were all sequenced from one sample in a study of graft-versus-host responses after intestinal transplantation. This table comes from immunoSEQ multiplex PCR, and its TCRdb copy is limited to in-frame clones, with some not included. The sample consists of about 6,400 clones, 22% of them appearing once. This specimen consisted of alloreactive CD4+ T cells from a mixed lymphocyte reaction culture, obtained before transplantation. Subset indicated: CFSE-low proliferating T cells sorted from approximately six-day pre-transplant mixed lymphocyte reaction (GvH or HvG direction). Receptors originate from a human patient who was an organ donor for intestinal transplantation.

Within the sample, this clone is medium-sized (0.01 to 0.1%). The chain has TRBV5-4 and TRBJ1-3; D not resolved. The CDR3 is made up of 16 amino acids. Germline lookup yields CDR1 SGHNT and CDR2 YYREEE (reference sequence). V was shortened by 4 bases and J by 2 bases, with 16 bases between the two germline ends. CDR3 coding DNA: TGTGCCAGCAGCCTCAACCACCCGATAACTGGAAACACCATATATTTT. Encoded protein: CASSLNHPITGNTIYF.

This sequence joins TRBV7-6 and TRBJ2-5, with D perhaps TRBD1 (6 bases). V was trimmed by 6 bases and J by 4 bases, leaving 21 bases between them. The germline gives CDR1 SGHVS, CDR2 FNYEAQ. CDR3 length equals 16 residues. The CDR3 reads CASRAPATGLGETQYF. DNA for the CDR3: TGTGCCAGCAGGGCCCCGGCAACAGGGTTGGGAGAGACCCAGTACTTC. The whole variable domain, remainder taken from reference TRBV7-6 and TRBJ2-5, is GAGVSQSPRYKVTKRGQDVALRCDPISGHVSLYWYRQALGQGPEFLTYFNYEAQQDKSGLPNDRFSAERPEGSISTLTIQRTEQRDSAMYRCASRAPATGLGETQYFGPGTRLLVL.

J is TRBJ1-6 and V is TRBV30, with D maybe TRBD1 (6 bases). V was cut by 0 bases and J by 0 bases, with 9 bases left in between. The CDR3 covers 16 residues. The germline CDR1 and CDR2 sequences are GTSNPN and SVGIG (reference sequence). The CDR3 DNA reads as TGTGCCTGGAGTGTCGGGGGCAGCTCCTATAATTCACCCCTCCACTTT. It specifies CAWSVGGSSYNSPLHF.

The chain couples TRBV18 to TRBJ1-1, with TRBD1 as a possible D gene (6 bases). Trimming shortened V by 5 bases and J by 1 base, and 14 bases separated the two germline ends. The CDR3 covers 15 residues. Looked up from germline, CDR1 is KGHSH and CDR2 is LQKENI. This CDR3 is CASSTLQGSNTEAFF. The DNA of the CDR3 is TGTGCCAGCTCAACCTTACAGGGTTCGAACACTGAAGCTTTCTTT.

This clone was picked up one time. This chain connects TRBV5-6 to TRBJ2-5; 8 nucleotides agree with TRBD2. V trimming: 2 bases; J trimming: 3 bases; junction bases outside the gene matches: 6. Germline V gene lookup returns CDR1 SGHDT and CDR2 YYEEEE. This CDR3 is 15 amino acids long. Written as DNA, the CDR3 is TGTGCCAGCAGCTTTGAAGCGGGGGCCGAAGAGACCCAGTACTTC. Protein: CASSFEAGAEETQYF.

The chain recombines TRBV29-1 with TRBJ2-2; D tentatively fits TRBD1 or TRBD2 (5 bases each). The CDR3 runs to 14 residues. V lost 3 bases and J 4 bases, leaving 12 bases between the germline ends. Germline V lookup: CDR1 SQVTM, CDR2 ANQGSEA. The DNA of the CDR3 is TGCAGCGTTGATTCGGGGACGGGCACCGGGGAGCTGTTTTTT. It translates to CSVDSGTGTGELFF.

This clone has just a few counts. The gene calls are TRBV7-2 and TRBJ2-7; D ambiguous. The CDR3 spans 17 residues. Germline CDR1 SGHTA, CDR2 FQGNSA. The V end was cut by 3 bases, the J end by 0 bases, with 18 bases between. The CDR3 here is CASSFAYTLESSYEQYF. The CDR3 DNA is TGTGCCAGCAGCTTCGCATACACATTGGAAAGCTCCTACGAGCAGTACTTC.

This clone was observed a few times. V and J are TRBV6-5 and TRBJ2-7, with 7 bases identical to TRBD1. The germline gives CDR1 MNHEY, CDR2 SVGAGI. The CDR3 is 14 residues long. Losses at the gene ends were 6 bases for V and 2 bases for J; bases not matched to a gene: 7. The CDR3 nucleotides read TGTGCCAGCAGCTTACAGGGGCTCCCCTACGAGCAGTACTTC. This translates into CASSLQGLPYEQYF.

This clone ranks as medium-sized (0.01 to 0.1%). CDR3 coding DNA: TGTGCCAGCAGTGATGGCCGAGCACACACCTTC. It translates to CASSDGRAHTF. The gene calls are TRBV2 and TRBJ1-2; D remains ambiguous. CDR3 size: 11 residues. Germline CDR1 reads SNHLY; CDR2 reads FYNNEI. The V and J ends lost 3 bases and 12 bases respectively, with 11 bases between them.

By proportion, this clone is medium-sized. As DNA, the CDR3 is TGTGCCAGCAGTTATACCTACGAGCAGTACTTC. It encodes CASSYTYEQYF. This chain links TRBV2 with TRBJ2-7; no clear D. Germline CDR1 reads SNHLY; CDR2 reads FYNNEI. The CDR3 has 11 residues. V was pared by 5 bases and J by 2 bases, with 4 bases between. Drawing the rest from reference TRBV2 and TRBJ2-7, the complete variable domain is EPEVTQTPSHQVTQMGQEVILRCVPISNHLYFYWYRQILGQKVEFLVSFYNNEISEKSEIFDDQFSVERPDGSNFTLKIRSTKLEDSAMYFCASSYTYEQYFGPGTRLTVT.

The sample holds a few counts of this clone. V and J are TRBV18 and TRBJ2-3; D may match TRBD1 or TRBD2 (5 bases each). V was trimmed by 0 bases and J by 2 bases, leaving 6 bases between them. The CDR3 extends over 14 amino acids. Germline V lookup: CDR1 KGHSH, CDR2 LQKENI. CDR3 coding DNA: TGTGCCAGCTCACCACCCGGGGCCACAGATACGCAGTATTTT. It encodes CASSPPGATDTQYF.

With respect to this clone: Its ends do not fully match the called genes, so a read error is possible. V usage is TRBV5-1 and J usage is TRBJ2-5; TRBD2 aligns across 8 bases. Germline CDR1 SGHRS, CDR2 YFSETQ. This CDR3 region has 16 residues. The chain's CDR3 is CARSPAGGGYQETQYF. The CDR3 DNA sequence: TGCGCCCGCAGCCCGGCCGGGGGGGGGTACCAAGAGACCCAGTACTTC.

The V call is TRBV7-8, the J call TRBJ1-1; 7 positions match TRBD1. J was trimmed by 10 bases and V by 2 bases; bases with no gene match: 7. Germline V gene sequence: CDR1 SGHVS, CDR2 FQNEAQ. The CDR3 contains 13 residues. CDR3 DNA: TGTGCCAGCAGCTTACCGGGACAGCGTCTAGCTTTCTTT. Translated: CASSLPGQRLAFF.

The chain employs TRBV6-5 and TRBJ1-1; D not resolved. Germline V gives CDR1 MNHEY, CDR2 SVGAGI. V lost 2 bases and J lost 9, with 16 bases in between. The CDR3 runs 14 residues. CDR3 sequence reads: CASSYNLPTTQAFF. CDR3 bases: TGTGCCAGCAGTTACAACTTACCCACGACTCAAGCTTTCTTT.

In this sample, this clone turned up a few times. This CDR3 reads CASTIGGGGETQYF. DNA of the CDR3: TGTGCCAGCACGATTGGGGGGGGCGGCGAGACCCAGTACTTC. The rearrangement links TRBV2 to TRBJ2-5; perhaps TRBD2 as D (7 bases). The germline gives CDR1 SNHLY, CDR2 FYNNEI. This CDR3 region has 14 residues. V was trimmed by 7 bases and J by 5 bases, leaving 17 bases between them.

This clone showed up just a few times. The rearrangement links TRBV30 to TRBJ1-1; weak D call: TRBD1 (6 bases). This CDR3 has 12 amino acids. V lost 2 bases to trimming and J lost 9 bases, with 13 bases between them. Germline CDR1 reads GTSNPN; CDR2 reads SVGIG (reference sequence). CDR3 DNA sequence: TGTGCCTGGAGTTCAGGGACATCAAAAGCTTTCTTT. Amino acids: CAWSSGTSKAFF.

This clone is termed medium-sized (0.01 to 0.1%). V and J are TRBV18 and TRBJ1-3, with a tentative D call TRBD1 (5 bases). This CDR3 comprises 13 residues. Trimming stripped 5 bases from V and 4 bases from J, with 9 bases between. Germline values: CDR1 KGHSH, CDR2 LQKENI. CDR3 DNA: TGTGCCAGCTCAGAGACAGTCGGAAACACCATATATTTT. It translates to CASSETVGNTIYF.

The V and J genes are TRBV7-2 and TRBJ2-2; D unclear. The CDR3 is 14 residues long. Germline CDR1 is SGHTA and CDR2 is FQGNSA. V lost 2 bases and J 2 bases, leaving 6 bases between the germline ends. The CDR3 nucleotides are TGTGCCAGCAGCTTACTCTTTAACACCGGGGAGCTGTTTTTT. Amino acid sequence: CASSLLFNTGELFF.

The chain has TRBV5-3 and TRBJ1-6, with D possibly TRBD1 on 5 matching bases. TRBV5-3 belongs to the ORF category, with a function that is uncertain. This CDR3 is built from 16 residues. Trimming pared 2 bases from V and 10 bases from J, leaving 19 bases between. In nucleotides, the CDR3 is TGTGCCAGAAGCTTCTGGACAATTAAAAAGCCCTCACCCCTCCACTTT. Protein product: CARSFWTIKKPSPLHF.

This chain joins TRBV7-8 and TRBJ2-6, with no clear D. Trimming took off 3 bases at V and 0 bases at J, with 6 bases between the two ends. CDR1 and CDR2 from the germline V gene are SGHVS and FQNEAQ. The CDR3 sequence is 15 residues long. CDR3 loop: CASSLTYSGANVLTF. For the CDR3, the DNA is TGTGCCAGCAGCTTGACTTACTCTGGGGCCAACGTCCTGACTTTC.

V usage is TRBV7-9 and J usage is TRBJ1-6; 7 bases are a match to TRBD1. V trimming: 4 bases; J trimming: 3 bases; junction bases outside the gene matches: 3. This CDR3 has 15 residues. Germline CDR1 reads SEHNR; CDR2 reads FQNEAQ (reference sequence). The CDR3 nucleotides read TGTGCCAGCAGCTCTCGACAGGGCTATAATTCACCCCTCCACTTT. This gives the protein CASSSRQGYNSPLHF.

The chain carries TRBV5-1 and TRBJ2-5; the D gene is possibly TRBD1 (6 bases). The CDR3 consists of 16 residues. Germline V lookup: CDR1 SGHRS, CDR2 YFSETQ. V was cut by 0 bases and J by 4 bases, with 16 bases left in between. This CDR3 is CASSLGPTGNGETQYF. The CDR3 DNA reads TGCGCCAGCAGCTTGGGTCCCACAGGGAATGGAGAGACCCAGTACTTC.

This clone is labeled medium-sized. The chain has TRBV4-1 and TRBJ1-1; no clear D. This CDR3 is built from 15 residues. From germline, CDR1 is MGHRA and CDR2 YSYEKL. V was shortened by 4 bases and J by 1 base, with 13 bases between the two germline ends. The CDR3 DNA sequence: TGCGCCAGCAGCCGGTTAATGGAGGCGAACACTGAAGCTTTCTTT. As protein: CASSRLMEANTEAFF.

The V and J genes are TRBV5-1 and TRBJ1-4, with D uncertain. Germline V gene lookup returns CDR1 SGHRS and CDR2 YFSETQ. V shed 0 bases and J shed 1 base, with 4 bases lying between them. The CDR3 runs 14 residues. CDR3 nucleotides: TGCGCCAGCAGCTTGGGACGAACTAATGAAAAACTGTTTTTT. Encoded protein: CASSLGRTNEKLFF.

In this sample, this clone turned up a few times. This sequence joins TRBV7-4 and TRBJ2-7; D is undetermined. V lost 3 bases, J lost 6 bases, and 12 bases lay in between. The CDR3 extends over 13 amino acids. The germline CDR1 and CDR2 sequences are SGHVT and SQSDAQ. In DNA form, the CDR3 reads TGTGCCAGCAGCTTTATCGGATTCTCCGAGCAGTACTTC. Its translation is CASSFIGFSEQYF. The variable domain in full, completed from reference TRBV7-4 and TRBJ2-7, reads GAGVSQSPRYKVAKRGRDVALRCDSISGHVTLYWYRQTLGQGSEVLTYSQSDAQRDKSGRPSGRFSAERPERSVSTLKIQRTEQGDSAVYLCASSFIGFSEQYFGPGTRLTVT.

This clone was seen a few times. This chain joins TRBV7-6 and TRBJ1-5; D remains ambiguous. Per the germline V gene, CDR1 is SGHVS and CDR2 is FNYEAQ. The germline V and J ends were trimmed by 5 bases and 7 bases, with 12 bases remaining between them. This CDR3 spans 13 amino acids. CDR3 region: CASSPQVLQPQHF. The DNA for the CDR3 is TGTGCCAGCAGCCCCCAGGTGTTACAGCCCCAGCATTTT.

The chain links TRBV2 to TRBJ1-1; weak D call: TRBD1 (5 bases). CDR1 is SNHLY and CDR2 is FYNNEI in the germline V gene. V dropped 4 bases and J dropped 6 bases, with 12 bases sitting between them. The CDR3 consists of 13 residues. CDR3 bases: TGTGCCAGCAGTGGCGAGGGGACCGCTGAAGCTTTCTTT. It specifies CASSGEGTAEAFF.

Note on this clone: Just one base apart from a much larger clone, this may be a read error. Other DNA sequences from this sample encode an identical CDR3 as well. This chain links TRBV10-3 with TRBJ2-7; 9 bases match TRBD1. Germline-derived CDR1 and CDR2 are ENHRY and SYGVKD. This CDR3 is built from 14 residues. CDR3 DNA: TGTGCTATCAGGACCGGACAGGGGACCTACGAGCAGTACTTC. Translating gives CAIRTGQGTYEQYF.

The chain couples TRBV11-2 to TRBJ1-2; 10 bases map to TRBD1. J lost 4 bases, V lost 5 bases, and 16 bases had no gene match. Germline-derived CDR1 and CDR2 are SGHAT and FQNNGV. The CDR3 runs 18 residues. The CDR3 DNA reads as TGTGCCAGCAGCCGAGGCGGGACAGGGGACCTTCCGAGCTATGGCTACACCTTC. Amino acids: CASSRGGTGDLPSYGYTF.